This record concerns one T cell receptor (beta chain) sequence. The target antigen is unknown. The normal lung sample lay at least 3 cm, and maximally far, from the tumour. Profiling relied on immunoSEQ multiplex PCR, and the TCRdb table lists in-frame clones only, not all of them. This table has some 3,000 clones, roughly 77% appearing once. Germline V gene lookup returns CDR1 SGDLS and CDR2 YYNGEE. J gave up 2 bases and V 0 bases, and 9 bases lay outside the gene matches. The CDR3 length is 17 residues. The data originate from a study of immune cell composition in non-small cell lung cancer. Notes on the study in general: Clones >0.5% enriched in tumour were rarer in adenocarcinoma (about 35%) than squamous (roughly 75%). Shared sequences between tumour-reactive and dominant in vivo clones were not proven.

The rearrangement joins TRBV9 to TRBJ1-1; the match to TRBD1 covers 8 bases. The sequencing sample was made of non-adjacent lung tissue. This sequence originates from a human donor with non-small cell lung cancer. The CDR3 region has the DNA TGTGCCAGCAGCGTAGGCCCTTCCAGGGGGCAAAACACTGAAGCTTTCTTT. It is translated as CASSVGPSRGQNTEAFF.